This T cell receptor (beta chain) was recovered during a study of T-cell memory formation after mild COVID-19. This clonotype appeared a few times. TCRdb re-derived calls from the 5' RACE reads in MiXCR, one entry per CDR3 protein. The sample has some 320,000 distinct CDR3 sequences; more than 15% are singletons. Sequencing used PBMCs or a T cell subset sorted from them (not recorded which). This sequence originates from a man aged 18 to 29 who had mild COVID-19 (a few samples of this study predate the infection). Cell type and time point are not known.

CDR3 DNA sequence: TGTGCTAGTGGTTTCGGGCTGCCCAGAAGAACCGGGGAGCTGTTTTTT. Translated: CASGFGLPRRTGELFF. The chain links TRBV12-5 to TRBJ2-2; no clear D. Germline V gene lookup returns CDR1 LGHNT and CDR2 FRNRAP. The CDR3 totals 16 residues. Trimming took 3 bases from V and 5 from J, leaving 16 bases between them.